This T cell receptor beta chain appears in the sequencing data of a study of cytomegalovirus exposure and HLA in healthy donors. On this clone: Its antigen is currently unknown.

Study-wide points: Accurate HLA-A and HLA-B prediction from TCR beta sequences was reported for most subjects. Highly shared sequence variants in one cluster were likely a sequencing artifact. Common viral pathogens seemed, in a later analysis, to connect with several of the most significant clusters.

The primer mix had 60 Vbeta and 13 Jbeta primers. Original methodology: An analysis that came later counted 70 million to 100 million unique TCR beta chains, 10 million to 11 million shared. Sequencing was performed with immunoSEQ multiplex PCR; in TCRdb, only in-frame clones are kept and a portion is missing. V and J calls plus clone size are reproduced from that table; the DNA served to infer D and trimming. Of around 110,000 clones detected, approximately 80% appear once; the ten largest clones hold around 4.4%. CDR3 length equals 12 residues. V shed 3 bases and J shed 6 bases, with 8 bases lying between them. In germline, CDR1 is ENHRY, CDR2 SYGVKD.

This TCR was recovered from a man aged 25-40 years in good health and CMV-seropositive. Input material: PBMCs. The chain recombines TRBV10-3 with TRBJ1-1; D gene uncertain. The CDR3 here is CAISEWGAEAFF. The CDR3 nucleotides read TGTGCCATCAGTGAATGGGGAGCTGAAGCTTTCTTT.